This T cell receptor (beta chain) is from a study of CD8+ T cells in alopecia areata. In the study overall: Patients in the treated group were given tofacitinib by mouth, 5 to 10 mg twice a day. Study-wide points: Scalp clonality and expanded CD8+ clones among the top 100 were significantly decreased by tofacitinib.

Isolated RNA was reverse transcribed into cDNA used as the sequencing template. Some clones are missing from TCRdb's copy, which holds only in-frame ones; the method was immunoSEQ multiplex PCR. The table shows roughly 210,000 clones, with roughly 40% occurring only once. This clone was seen only once. The antigen remains undetermined. This sample's treatment: oral pan-JAK inhibitor, 5-10 mg twice daily. The length of the CDR3 is 16 residues. CDR1 is SGDLS and CDR2 is YYNGEE in the germline V gene. With 3 bases removed from V and 2 bases from J, the gap between germline ends came to 16 bases. Sequencing used CD4+ T cells sorted from blood, obtained around week 36, from a patient treated with tofacitinib. This chain links TRBV9 with TRBJ2-3; unclear D gene. The sequence came from a human donor with alopecia areata. CDR3 bases: TGTGCCAGCAGCGCGGACGGCCGCTCCTTCACAGATACGCAGTATTTT. This codes for CASSADGRSFTDTQYF.